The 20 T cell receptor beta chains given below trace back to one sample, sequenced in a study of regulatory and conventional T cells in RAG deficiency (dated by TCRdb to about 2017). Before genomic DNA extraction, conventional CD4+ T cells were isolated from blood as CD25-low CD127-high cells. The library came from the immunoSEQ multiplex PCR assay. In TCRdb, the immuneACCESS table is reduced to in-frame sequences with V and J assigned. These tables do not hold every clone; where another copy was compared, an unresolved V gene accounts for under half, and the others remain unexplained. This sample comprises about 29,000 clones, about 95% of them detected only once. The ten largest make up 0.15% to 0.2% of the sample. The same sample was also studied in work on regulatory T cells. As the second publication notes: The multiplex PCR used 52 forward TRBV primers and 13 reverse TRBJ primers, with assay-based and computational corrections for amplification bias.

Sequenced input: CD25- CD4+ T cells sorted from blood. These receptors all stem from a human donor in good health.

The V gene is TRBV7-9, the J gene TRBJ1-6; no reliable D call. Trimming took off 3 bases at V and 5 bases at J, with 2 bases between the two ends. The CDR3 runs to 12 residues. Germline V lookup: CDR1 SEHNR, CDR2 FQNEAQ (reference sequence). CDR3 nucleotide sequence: TGTGCCAGCAGCTTTAATAATTCACCCCTCCACTTT. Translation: CASSFNNSPLHF.

The DNA for the CDR3 is TGTGCCATCAGTGAGTCCAGCGGGGGGAGCACAGATACGCAGTATTTT. Amino acids: CAISESSGGSTDTQYF. V usage is TRBV10-3 and J usage is TRBJ2-3, with 9 bases fitting TRBD2. The CDR3 spans 16 residues. V lost 0 bases and J lost 0; bases outside the gene matches: 1. Germline values: CDR1 ENHRY, CDR2 SYGVKD.

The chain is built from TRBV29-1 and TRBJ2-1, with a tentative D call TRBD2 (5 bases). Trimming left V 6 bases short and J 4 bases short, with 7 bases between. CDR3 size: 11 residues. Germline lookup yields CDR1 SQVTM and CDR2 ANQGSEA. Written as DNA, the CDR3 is TGCAGCGTAAGGAGGTACAATGAGCAGTTCTTC. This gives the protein CSVRRYNEQFF.

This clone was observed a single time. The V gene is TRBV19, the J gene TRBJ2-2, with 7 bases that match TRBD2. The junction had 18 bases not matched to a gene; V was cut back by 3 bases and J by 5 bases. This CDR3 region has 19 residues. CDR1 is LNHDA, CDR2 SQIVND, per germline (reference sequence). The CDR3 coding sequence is TGTGCCAGTAGTATTTCCCTAGGGAGCGGGGAAATTTGGACCGGGGAGCTGTTTTTT. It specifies CASSISLGSGEIWTGELFF.

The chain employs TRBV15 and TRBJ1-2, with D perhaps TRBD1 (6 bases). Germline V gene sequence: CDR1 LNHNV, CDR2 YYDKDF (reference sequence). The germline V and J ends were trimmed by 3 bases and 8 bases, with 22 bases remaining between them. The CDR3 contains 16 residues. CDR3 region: CATSRGQLNGNGGYTF. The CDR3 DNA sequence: TGTGCCACCAGCAGGGGACAACTCAACGGAAATGGCGGCTACACCTTC.

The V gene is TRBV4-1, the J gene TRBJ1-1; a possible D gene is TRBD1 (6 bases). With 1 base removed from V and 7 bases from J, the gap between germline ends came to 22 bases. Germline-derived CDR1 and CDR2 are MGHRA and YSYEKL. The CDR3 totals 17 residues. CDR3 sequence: CASSQAPGGHPKGEAFF. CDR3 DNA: TGCGCCAGCAGCCAAGCCCCTGGGGGACACCCGAAGGGTGAAGCTTTCTTT.

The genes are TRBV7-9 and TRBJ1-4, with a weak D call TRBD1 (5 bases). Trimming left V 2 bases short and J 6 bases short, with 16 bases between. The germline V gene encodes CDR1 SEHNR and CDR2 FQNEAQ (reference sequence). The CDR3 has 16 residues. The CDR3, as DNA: TGTGCCAGCAGCTTAAATCGGGGGATGGGGGATGAAAAACTGTTTTTT. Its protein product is CASSLNRGMGDEKLFF.

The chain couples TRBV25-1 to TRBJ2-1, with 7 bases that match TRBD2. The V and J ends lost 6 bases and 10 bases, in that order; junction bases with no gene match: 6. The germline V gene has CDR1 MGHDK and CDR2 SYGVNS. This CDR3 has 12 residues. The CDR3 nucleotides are TGTGCCAGCAGCGACACGGGGGGAGAGCAGTTCTTC. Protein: CASSDTGGEQFF.

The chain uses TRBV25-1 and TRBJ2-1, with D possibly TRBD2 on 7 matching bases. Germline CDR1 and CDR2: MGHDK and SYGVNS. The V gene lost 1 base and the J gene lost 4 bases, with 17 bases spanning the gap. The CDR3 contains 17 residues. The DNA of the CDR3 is TGTGCCAGCAGTGAATTTCACTGGGGGGGGCGTTACAATGAGCAGTTCTTC. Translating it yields CASSEFHWGGRYNEQFF.

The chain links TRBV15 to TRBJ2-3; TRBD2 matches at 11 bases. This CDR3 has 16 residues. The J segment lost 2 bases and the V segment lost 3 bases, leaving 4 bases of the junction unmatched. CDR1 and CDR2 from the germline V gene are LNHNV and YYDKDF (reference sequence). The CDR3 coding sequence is TGTGCCACCAGCAGTTGGACTAGCGGGTACACAGATACGCAGTATTTT. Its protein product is CATSSWTSGYTDTQYF.

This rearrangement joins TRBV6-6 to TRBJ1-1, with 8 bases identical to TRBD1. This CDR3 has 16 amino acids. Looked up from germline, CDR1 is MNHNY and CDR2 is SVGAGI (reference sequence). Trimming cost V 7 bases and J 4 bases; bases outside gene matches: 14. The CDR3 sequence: CASTRGQGKTSTEAFF. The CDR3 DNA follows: TGTGCCAGCACCCGCGGACAGGGCAAAACGAGCACTGAAGCTTTCTTT.

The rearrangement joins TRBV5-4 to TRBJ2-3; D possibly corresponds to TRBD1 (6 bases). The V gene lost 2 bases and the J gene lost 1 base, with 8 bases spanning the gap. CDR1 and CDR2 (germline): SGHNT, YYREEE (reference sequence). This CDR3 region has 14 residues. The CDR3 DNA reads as TGTGCCAGCAGCTTTCGACAGGGCACAGATACGCAGTATTTT. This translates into CASSFRQGTDTQYF. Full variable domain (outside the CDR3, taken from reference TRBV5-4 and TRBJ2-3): ETGVTQSPTHLIKTRGQQVTLRCSSQSGHNTVSWYQQALGQGPQFIFQYYREEENGRGNFPPRFSGLQFPNYSSELNVNALELDDSALYLCASSFRQGTDTQYFGPGTRLTVL.

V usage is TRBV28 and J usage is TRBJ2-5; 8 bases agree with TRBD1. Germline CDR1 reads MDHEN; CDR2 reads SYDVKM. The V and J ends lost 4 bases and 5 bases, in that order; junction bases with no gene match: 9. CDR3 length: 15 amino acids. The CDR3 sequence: CASSSSRQGRETQYF. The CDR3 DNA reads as TGTGCCAGCAGTTCCTCCCGACAGGGGAGGGAGACCCAGTACTTC.

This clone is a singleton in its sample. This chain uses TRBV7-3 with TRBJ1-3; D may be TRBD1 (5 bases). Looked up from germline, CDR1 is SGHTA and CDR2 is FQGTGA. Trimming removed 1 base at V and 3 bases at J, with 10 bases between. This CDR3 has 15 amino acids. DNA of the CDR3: TGTGCCAGCAGCTTAAGTGGAGGGGTTGGAAACACCATATATTTT. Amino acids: CASSLSGGVGNTIYF.

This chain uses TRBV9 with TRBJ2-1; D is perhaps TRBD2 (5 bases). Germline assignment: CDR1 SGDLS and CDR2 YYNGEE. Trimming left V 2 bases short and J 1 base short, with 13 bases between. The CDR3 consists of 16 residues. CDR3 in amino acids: CASSVGSGKSYNEQFF. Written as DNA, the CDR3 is TGTGCCAGCAGCGTGGGTTCGGGGAAATCCTACAATGAGCAGTTCTTC.

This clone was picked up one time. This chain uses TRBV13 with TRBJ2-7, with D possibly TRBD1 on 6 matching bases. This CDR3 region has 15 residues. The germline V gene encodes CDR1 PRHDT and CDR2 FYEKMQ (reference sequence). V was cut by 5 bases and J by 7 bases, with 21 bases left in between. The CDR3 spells CASSPLTGTTGEQYF. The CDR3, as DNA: TGTGCCAGCAGCCCCCTGACTGGGACAACTGGAGAGCAGTACTTC. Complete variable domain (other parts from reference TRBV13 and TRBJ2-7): AAGVIQSPRHLIKEKRETATLKCYPIPRHDTVYWYQQGPGQDPQFLISFYEKMQSDKGSIPDRFSAQQFSDYHSELNMSSLELGDSALYFCASSPLTGTTGEQYFGPGTRLTVT.

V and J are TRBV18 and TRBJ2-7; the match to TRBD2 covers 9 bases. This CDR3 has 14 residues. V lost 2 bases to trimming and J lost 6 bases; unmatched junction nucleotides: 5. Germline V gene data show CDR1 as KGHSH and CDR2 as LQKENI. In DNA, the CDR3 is TGTGCCAGCTCACCAGGAAGGCGGGGGGGCGAGCAGTACTTC. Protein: CASSPGRRGGEQYF.

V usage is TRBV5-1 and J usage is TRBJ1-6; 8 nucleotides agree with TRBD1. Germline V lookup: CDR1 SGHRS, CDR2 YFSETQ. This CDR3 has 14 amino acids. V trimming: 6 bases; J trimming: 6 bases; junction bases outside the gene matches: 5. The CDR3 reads CASTSGQGNSPLHF. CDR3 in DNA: TGCGCCAGCACCTCAGGACAGGGTAATTCACCCCTCCACTTT. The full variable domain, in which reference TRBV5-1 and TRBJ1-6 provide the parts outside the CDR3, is KAGVTQTPRYLIKTRGQQVTLSCSPISGHRSVSWYQQTPGQGLQFLFEYFSETQRNKGNFPGRFSGRQFSNSRSEMNVSTLELGDSALYLCASTSGQGNSPLHFGNGTRLTVT.

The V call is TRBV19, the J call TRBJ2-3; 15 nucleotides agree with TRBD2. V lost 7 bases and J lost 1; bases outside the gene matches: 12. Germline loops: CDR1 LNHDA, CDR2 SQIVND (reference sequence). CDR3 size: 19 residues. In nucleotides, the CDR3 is TGTGCCAGTAACGCTCCGGGACTAGCGGGGGGCTGGGGCACAGATACGCAGTATTTT. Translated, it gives CASNAPGLAGGWGTDTQYF.

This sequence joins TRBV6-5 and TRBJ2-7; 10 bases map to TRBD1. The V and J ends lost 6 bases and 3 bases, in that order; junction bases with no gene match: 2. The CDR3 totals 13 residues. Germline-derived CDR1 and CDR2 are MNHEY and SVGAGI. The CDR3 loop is CASSRDRGYEQYF. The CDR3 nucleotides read TGTGCCAGCAGCAGGGACAGGGGCTACGAGCAGTACTTC.